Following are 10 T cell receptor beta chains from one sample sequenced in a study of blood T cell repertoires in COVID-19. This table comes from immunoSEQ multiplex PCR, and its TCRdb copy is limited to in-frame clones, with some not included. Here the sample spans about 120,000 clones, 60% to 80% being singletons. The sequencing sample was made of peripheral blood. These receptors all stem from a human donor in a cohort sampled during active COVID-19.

In DNA, the CDR3 is TGTGCCAGATCAACAGGGATCGGCTACGAGCAGTACTTC. Its protein product is CARSTGIGYEQYF. The rearrangement links TRBV27 to TRBJ2-7, with a weak D call TRBD1 (6 bases). This CDR3 contains 13 residues. Deletions cut 9 bases from V and 3 bases from J, with 15 bases between. CDR1 MNHEY and CDR2 SMNVEV come from the germline V gene (reference sequence).

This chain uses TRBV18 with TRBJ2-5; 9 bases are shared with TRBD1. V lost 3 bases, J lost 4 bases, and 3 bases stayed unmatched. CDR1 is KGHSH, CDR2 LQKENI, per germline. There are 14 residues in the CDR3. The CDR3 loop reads CASSPDRGGETQYF. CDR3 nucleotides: TGTGCCAGCTCACCCGACAGGGGGGGAGAGACCCAGTACTTC.

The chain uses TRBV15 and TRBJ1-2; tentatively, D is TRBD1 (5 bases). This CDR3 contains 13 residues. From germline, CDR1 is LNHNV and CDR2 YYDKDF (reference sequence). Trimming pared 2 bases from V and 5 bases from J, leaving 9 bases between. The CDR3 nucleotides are TGTGCCACCAGCAGACTCGGGGGGTATGGCTACACCTTC. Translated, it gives CATSRLGGYGYTF.

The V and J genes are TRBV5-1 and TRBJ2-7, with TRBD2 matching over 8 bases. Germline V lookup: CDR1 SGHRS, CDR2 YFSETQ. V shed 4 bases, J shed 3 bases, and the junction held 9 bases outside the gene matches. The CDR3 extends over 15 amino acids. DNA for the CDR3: TGCGCCAGCAGCGGGTCGGGCGGGGGGCTCTACGAGCAGTACTTC. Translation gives CASSGSGGGLYEQYF.

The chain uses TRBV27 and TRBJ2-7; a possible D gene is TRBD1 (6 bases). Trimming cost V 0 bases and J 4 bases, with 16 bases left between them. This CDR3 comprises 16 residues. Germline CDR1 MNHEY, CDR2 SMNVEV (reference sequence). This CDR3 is CASSLSKGHQLYEQYF. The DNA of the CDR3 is TGTGCCAGCAGTTTATCAAAGGGACACCAGCTTTACGAGCAGTACTTC.

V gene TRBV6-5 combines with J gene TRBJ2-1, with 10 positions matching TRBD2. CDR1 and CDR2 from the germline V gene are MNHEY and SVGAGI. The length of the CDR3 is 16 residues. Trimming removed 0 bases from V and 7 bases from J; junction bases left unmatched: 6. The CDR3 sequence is CASSYSRAGGFNEQFF. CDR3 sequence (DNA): TGTGCCAGCAGTTACTCAAGAGCGGGAGGGTTTAATGAGCAGTTCTTC.

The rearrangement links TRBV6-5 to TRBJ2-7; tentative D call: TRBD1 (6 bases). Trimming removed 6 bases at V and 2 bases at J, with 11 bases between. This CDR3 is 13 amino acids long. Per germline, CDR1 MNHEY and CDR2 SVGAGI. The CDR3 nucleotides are TGTGCCAGCAGCAGTGGACAGACCTACGAGCAGTACTTC. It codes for CASSSGQTYEQYF.

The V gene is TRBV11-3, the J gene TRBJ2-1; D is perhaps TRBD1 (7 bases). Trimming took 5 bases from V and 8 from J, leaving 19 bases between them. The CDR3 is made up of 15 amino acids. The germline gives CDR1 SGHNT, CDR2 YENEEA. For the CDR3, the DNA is TGTGCCAGCAGCCCAGGGGGGACAGTAGTCGATGAGCAGTTCTTC. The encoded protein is CASSPGGTVVDEQFF.

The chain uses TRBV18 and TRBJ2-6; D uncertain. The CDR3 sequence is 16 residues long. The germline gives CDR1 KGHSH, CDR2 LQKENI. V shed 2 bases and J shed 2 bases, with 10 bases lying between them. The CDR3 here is CASSPMGWAGANVLTF. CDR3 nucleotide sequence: TGTGCCAGCTCACCAATGGGCTGGGCTGGGGCCAACGTCCTGACTTTC.

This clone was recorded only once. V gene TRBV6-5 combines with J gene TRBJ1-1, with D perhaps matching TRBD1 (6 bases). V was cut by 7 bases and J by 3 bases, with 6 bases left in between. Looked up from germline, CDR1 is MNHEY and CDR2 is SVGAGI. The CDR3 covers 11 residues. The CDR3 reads CASTGDTEAFF. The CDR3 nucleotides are TGTGCCAGCACAGGGGACACTGAAGCTTTCTTT.